A selection of T cell receptor beta chains follows, all from one sample in a study of T cells in Graves' hyperthyroidism and ophthalmopathy. Each CDR3 protein is one row after TCRdb ran MiXCR on the multiplex PCR reads. The repertoire consists of about 530,000 distinct CDR3 sequences, with about 15% occurring once and the leading ten covering around 17%. The sequencing sample was made of blood. The receptors come from a woman between 18 and 29 years old with Graves' ophthalmopathy. Each CDR3 is given with its conserved first and last residue. Each record gives: V gene, D gene, CDR3 length, clone size, J gene, CDR3 protein, CDR3 DNA. A D gene is named only where the DNA matches it firmly. Size tells how often a clone was seen (once, few, many) or the class of an expanded clone, and some rows leave it out.

V: TRBV20-1
D: TRBD2
length: 15
size: -
J: TRBJ2-3
CDR3: CSARTTSGGTDTQYF
DNA: TGCAGTGCTAGAACCACTAGCGGGGGCACAGATACGCAGTATTTT

V: TRBV4-1
D: -
length: 16
size: -
J: TRBJ2-7
CDR3: CASSQSRGVVPYEQYF
DNA: TGCGCCAGCAGCCAAAGCAGAGGGGTCGTTCCCTACGAGCAGTACTTC

V: TRBV20-1
D: -
length: 12
size: many
J: TRBJ2-1
CDR3: CSSGQPYNEQFF
DNA: TGCAGTTCCGGACAGCCCTACAATGAGCAGTTCTTC

V: TRBV19
D: TRBD1
length: 14
size: -
J: TRBJ1-2
CDR3: CASSAGQGNDGYTF
DNA: TGTGCCAGTAGTGCAGGACAGGGCAATGACGGCTACACCTTC

V: TRBV7-6
D: -
length: 14
size: -
J: TRBJ2-3
CDR3: CASRPTRDTDTQYF
DNA: TGCGCCAGCAGGCCTACAAGGGACACAGATACGCAGTATTTT

V: TRBV10-3
D: -
length: 17
size: -
J: TRBJ2-6
CDR3: CAISYGDTLSGANVLTF
DNA: TGTGCCATCAGTTACGGGGACACCCTCTCTGGGGCCAACGTCCTGACTTTC

V: TRBV19
D: -
length: 11
size: few
J: TRBJ1-1
CDR3: CASGRLGETFF
DNA: TGTGCCAGTGGAAGATTGGGGGAGACTTTCTTT

V: TRBV7-2
D: TRBD1
length: 14
size: few
J: TRBJ1-2
CDR3: CASSLPPTGNGYTF
DNA: TGTGCCAGCAGCTTACCACCGACAGGGAATGGCTACACCTTC

V: TRBV5-8
D: -
length: 17
size: many
J: TRBJ1-5
CDR3: CASSAEGGSYSNQPQHF
DNA: TGTGCCAGCAGCGCTGAGGGAGGGTCCTATAGCAATCAGCCCCAGCATTTT

V: TRBV28
D: -
length: 16
size: many
J: TRBJ1-1
CDR3: CASSLWGRRVDTEAFF
DNA: TGTGCCAGCAGTTTATGGGGACGGCGAGTGGACACTGAAGCTTTCTTT

V: TRBV28
D: TRBD1
length: 16
size: many
J: TRBJ1-4
CDR3: CASSLFPGQGNEKLFF
DNA: TGTGCCAGCAGTTTATTTCCGGGACAGGGAAACGAAAAACTGTTTTTT

V: TRBV9
D: TRBD1
length: 16
size: many
J: TRBJ1-6
CDR3: CASSVLPGQGTSPLHF
DNA: TGTGCCAGCAGCGTACTACCGGGACAGGGGACTTCACCCCTCCACTTT

V: TRBV5-1
D: TRBD2
length: 15
size: -
J: TRBJ2-2
CDR3: CASSLTSGVLGELFF
DNA: TGCGCCAGCAGCCTCACTAGCGGCGTCCTAGGGGAGCTGTTTTTT

V: TRBV2
D: -
length: 11
size: few
J: TRBJ2-1
CDR3: CASAFGTVQFF
DNA: TGTGCCAGTGCTTTCGGGACGGTTCAGTTCTTC

V: TRBV15
D: -
length: 16
size: few
J: TRBJ1-3
CDR3: CATSRETSAGKNTIYF
DNA: TGTGCCACCAGCAGAGAAACATCGGCAGGGAAAAACACCATATATTTT

V: TRBV7-8
D: -
length: 16
size: few
J: TRBJ2-5
CDR3: CASSIYWRGPQGTQYF
DNA: TGTGCCAGCAGCATTTACTGGCGGGGGCCCCAAGGGACCCAGTACTTC

V: TRBV19
D: -
length: 15
size: once
J: TRBJ1-4
CDR3: CASSISRAEGEKLFF
DNA: TGTGCCAGTAGTATCTCCCGGGCGGAGGGTGAAAAACTGTTTTTT

V: TRBV5-1
D: TRBD2
length: 20
size: few
J: TRBJ2-3
CDR3: CASSGASWTSGRASTDTQYF
DNA: TGCGCCAGCAGCGGAGCCTCTTGGACTAGCGGGAGAGCCTCCACAGATACGCAGTATTTT

V: TRBV11-2
D: -
length: 14
size: many
J: TRBJ1-2
CDR3: CASSRDLTNYGYTF
DNA: TGTGCCAGCAGTCGGGACCTAACCAACTATGGCTACACCTTC

V: TRBV12-3/TRBV12-4
D: TRBD1
length: 13
size: -
J: TRBJ2-1
CDR3: CASSPGGLGEQFF
DNA: TGTGCCAGCAGTCCAGGGGGCCTTGGGGAGCAGTTCTTC

V: TRBV4-1
D: TRBD2
length: 16
size: -
J: TRBJ2-5
CDR3: CASSQDGLAGGETQYF
DNA: TGCGCCAGCAGCCAAGATGGACTAGCGGGGGGAGAGACCCAGTACTTC

V: TRBV7-9
D: -
length: 14
size: -
J: TRBJ2-6
CDR3: CASRRSSGANVLTF
DNA: TGTGCCAGCCGCCGCAGCTCTGGGGCCAACGTCCTGACTTTC

V: TRBV28
D: TRBD1
length: 15
size: -
J: TRBJ2-7
CDR3: CASRPPGTGGFEQYF
DNA: TGTGCCAGCAGACCCCCCGGGACAGGGGGCTTCGAGCAGTACTTC

V: TRBV5-1
D: -
length: 15
size: -
J: TRBJ1-4
CDR3: CASSGDVGTNEKLFF
DNA: TGCGCCAGCAGCGGGGACGTCGGCACTAATGAAAAACTGTTTTTT

V: TRBV27
D: TRBD2
length: 15
size: many
J: TRBJ2-3
CDR3: CASSPTGLAGETQYF
DNA: TGTGCCAGCAGTCCGACCGGACTAGCGGGAGAAACGCAGTATTTT

V: TRBV15
D: TRBD2
length: 14
size: few
J: TRBJ2-1
CDR3: CATSRDWEGVEQFF
DNA: TGTGCCACCAGCAGAGATTGGGAGGGAGTGGAGCAGTTCTTC

V: TRBV2
D: -
length: 12
size: few
J: TRBJ1-1
CDR3: CASSVWGAEAFF
DNA: TGTGCCAGCAGTGTCTGGGGGGCTGAAGCTTTCTTT

V: TRBV11-3
D: -
length: 15
size: many
J: TRBJ2-1
CDR3: CASSSLPAGYNEQFF
DNA: TGTGCCAGCAGCTCCCTCCCGGCGGGGTACAATGAGCAGTTCTTC

V: TRBV19
D: -
length: 16
size: -
J: TRBJ2-1
CDR3: CASSIVTPNSYNEQFF
DNA: TGTGCCAGTAGTATAGTAACGCCGAACTCCTACAATGAGCAGTTCTTC

V: TRBV28
D: -
length: 15
size: many
J: TRBJ2-6
CDR3: CASSLSSSGANVLTF
DNA: TGTGCCAGCAGTTTAAGCAGCTCTGGGGCCAACGTCCTGACTTTC

V: TRBV6-1
D: -
length: 14
size: many
J: TRBJ2-7
CDR3: CASSAKGQAYEQYF
DNA: TGTGCCAGCAGCGCGAAAGGGCAGGCCTACGAGCAGTACTTC

V: TRBV19
D: TRBD1
length: 13
size: -
J: TRBJ1-1
CDR3: CASSTDRDSEAFF
DNA: TGTGCCAGTAGTACCGACCGGGACAGTGAAGCTTTCTTT

V: TRBV12-3/TRBV12-4
D: TRBD1
length: 13
size: many
J: TRBJ2-1
CDR3: CASSSFPGQGEFF
DNA: TGTGCCAGCAGTTCCTTTCCGGGACAGGGGGAGTTCTTC

V: TRBV20-1
D: -
length: 14
size: many
J: TRBJ2-3
CDR3: CSARDGGVTDTQYF
DNA: TGCAGTGCTAGAGACGGCGGGGTCACAGATACGCAGTATTTT

V: TRBV5-1
D: -
length: 14
size: many
J: TRBJ1-2
CDR3: CASSLERNNYGYTF
DNA: TGCGCCAGCAGCTTGGAACGGAATAACTATGGCTACACCTTC

V: TRBV5-1
D: TRBD1
length: 14
size: many
J: TRBJ1-2
CDR3: CASSLGQGPSSYTF
DNA: TGCGCCAGCAGCTTGGGACAGGGCCCTTCATCCTACACCTTC

V: TRBV9
D: -
length: 15
size: -
J: TRBJ2-1
CDR3: CASSVEGNKDNEQFF
DNA: TGTGCCAGCAGCGTAGAGGGAAATAAGGACAATGAGCAGTTCTTC

V: TRBV7-9
D: TRBD1
length: 16
size: many
J: TRBJ1-2
CDR3: CASSTPGQGALVGYTF
DNA: TGTGCCAGCAGCACACCGGGACAGGGAGCCTTGGTAGGCTACACCTTC

V: TRBV19
D: TRBD2
length: 14
size: -
J: TRBJ2-3
CDR3: CASRKREVTDTQYF
DNA: TGTGCCAGTAGAAAGCGGGAGGTCACAGATACGCAGTATTTT

V: TRBV7-2
D: -
length: 13
size: many
J: TRBJ2-5
CDR3: CASSNRDPETQYF
DNA: TGTGCCAGCAGCAACAGGGACCCAGAGACCCAGTACTTC

V: TRBV20-1
D: -
length: 13
size: many
J: TRBJ1-1
CDR3: CSARGFMNTEAFF
DNA: TGCAGTGCTAGGGGATTCATGAACACTGAAGCTTTCTTT

V: TRBV20-1
D: TRBD2
length: 18
size: many
J: TRBJ2-5
CDR3: CSAPDYPGTSGDQETQYF
DNA: TGCAGTGCTCCCGATTACCCCGGGACTAGCGGGGACCAAGAGACCCAGTACTTC

V: TRBV7-9
D: -
length: 15
size: -
J: TRBJ2-1
CDR3: CASSIGQGDYNEQFF
DNA: TGTGCCAGCAGCATCGGACAAGGGGATTACAATGAGCAGTTCTTC

V: TRBV28
D: -
length: 11
size: many
J: TRBJ1-4
CDR3: CASSLRGKLFF
DNA: TGTGCCAGCAGTTTGAGGGGAAAACTGTTTTTT

V: TRBV12-3/TRBV12-4
D: -
length: 15
size: few
J: TRBJ2-1
CDR3: CASSLAGFSYNEQFF
DNA: TGTGCCAGCAGCCTGGCGGGTTTCTCCTACAATGAGCAGTTCTTC

V: TRBV27
D: TRBD2
length: 14
size: -
J: TRBJ2-7
CDR3: CASSIGGAANEQYF
DNA: TGTGCCAGCAGTATCGGGGGGGCCGCTAACGAGCAGTACTTC

V: TRBV5-1
D: -
length: 17
size: many
J: TRBJ2-7
CDR3: CASSLSLPSTSQGEQYF
DNA: TGCGCCAGCAGCTTGTCTCTTCCGTCGACTAGTCAGGGCGAGCAGTACTTC